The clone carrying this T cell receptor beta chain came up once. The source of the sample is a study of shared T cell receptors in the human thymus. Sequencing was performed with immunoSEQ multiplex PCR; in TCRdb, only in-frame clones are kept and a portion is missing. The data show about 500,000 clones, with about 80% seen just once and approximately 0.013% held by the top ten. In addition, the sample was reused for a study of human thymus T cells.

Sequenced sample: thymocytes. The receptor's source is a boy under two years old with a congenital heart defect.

DNA for the CDR3: TGTGCCAGCAGCTCGGGGTCGCGGGCAGCCTACCAAGAGACCCAGTACTTC. Translated: CASSSGSRAAYQETQYF. This chain uses TRBV5-6 with TRBJ2-5; D possibly corresponds to TRBD2 (5 bases). Trimming took 3 bases from V and 0 from J, leaving 18 bases between them. This CDR3 contains 17 residues. The germline gives CDR1 SGHDT, CDR2 YYEEEE.